This T cell receptor (beta chain) was documented in a study of blood T cell repertoires in COVID-19 (TCRdb year 2020). With respect to the entire study: Samples covering the acute and convalescent phases of COVID-19 were provided by collaborators in the United States, Italy and Spain. The prospective study material was composed of cDNA or gDNA derived from T cells, B-cell-depleted T cells, or PBMCs. Subjects who had been exposed to COVID-19, were actively infected with it, or had recovered from it provided the deeply sampled blood TCRbeta repertoires that made up the dataset. The repertoires were released in a freely available public database meant as a resource for research on the immune response to SARS-CoV-2. The samples were drawn from the first 160 participants of the ongoing ImmuneRACE study and from 1,254 subjects provided by 6 global collaborators. Nearly every sample came with metadata listing a de-identified subject ID, COVID-19 status, age in years and sex. Where HLA class I and class II types were available, the types were taken from metadata supplied by the sample provider, not from assay-based typing.

TCRbeta CDR3 regions were amplified from genomic DNA using the immunoSEQ Assay, a bias-controlled multiplex PCR. In the authors' own workflow: Within the assay, amplification of reference gene primers was used to estimate how many nucleated cells each sample contained. Sequence reads were collapsed and filtered to measure the absolute abundance of every unique TCRbeta CDR3 rearrangement. Productive Simpson clonality was computed per sample as the square root of Simpson's diversity index over productive rearrangements. This is the immuneACCESS table as TCRdb keeps it, with only in-frame sequences that have V and J called. A part of the clones is gone; compared with another copy, unresolved V genes explain less than half, and the rest is unexplained. The V and J calls and the clone size are those of that table, but D and trimming were determined from the DNA. This sample comprises under 200,000 clones, around 79% of them detected only once. Roughly 5.7% of the sample is held by the ten biggest clonotypes.

Note on this clone: What antigen it recognizes has not been identified. No much larger clone exists at a distance of one base, and base qualities are not known.

Overall results and qualifications from the work: The quantity of clinical and demographic metadata differed by source and by participant and was supplied without curation.

One collaborating source in Seattle enrolled patients during active infection and followed them longitudinally through the course of disease. Whole blood was collected in K2EDTA tubes by collaborating institutions according to the institutions' own protocols. For TCRbeta analysis, collaborator samples were shipped as frozen whole blood, as isolated PBMCs, or as DNA extracted from either sample type. Deletion took 2 bases off V and 3 bases off J, with a span of 17 bases between the germline ends. In the germline V gene, CDR1 corresponds to SGDLS and CDR2 to YYNGEE. The CDR3 measures 16 amino acids from cysteine to phenylalanine. Only the CDR3 part of the read is kept: 48 bases, read in frame from the first base.

The clonotype comes from a woman aged 40 to 55 with COVID-19, enrolled during active disease. Rearrangement joined TRBV9 to TRBJ1-1; the D gene is perhaps TRBD1, from 6 matching bases. Sequencing was performed on peripheral blood. The DNA is as follows: TGTGCCAGCAGCGTCCCCTTAAAAGGGGGTTACACTGAAGCTTTCTTT. Its amino acids are CASSVPLKGGYTEAFF.